One and the same sample provided the 9 T cell receptor beta chains below, sequenced in a study of blood T cell repertoires in COVID-19. Libraries were prepared by immunoSEQ multiplex PCR; TCRdb keeps only in-frame clonotypes and omits some of them. The sample contains around 290,000 clones, approximately 88% of which appear only once. The sequenced material came from PBMCs or T cells enriched from blood (not recorded which). All receptors derive from a woman in her 30s who had recovered from COVID-19.

The rearrangement links TRBV10-3 to TRBJ1-1, with 10 bases identical to TRBD1. V trimming: 4 bases; J trimming: 1 base; junction bases outside the gene matches: 6. The CDR3 consists of 16 residues. CDR1 and CDR2 (germline): ENHRY, SYGVKD. The DNA for the CDR3 is TGTGCCATCAGTGGGACAGGGGGTTTCCGGAACACTGAAGCTTTCTTT. Its translation: CAISGTGGFRNTEAFF.

The chain links TRBV28 to TRBJ2-5; D may be TRBD1 (8 bases). CDR3 length: 15 amino acids. Between the trimmed V and J ends, which lost 3 bases and 5 bases, there was a span of 16 bases. The V gene's germline CDR1 is MDHEN and CDR2 SYDVKM. CDR3 bases: TGTGCCAGCAGTTTGCTACAGGGGGGAGGGGAGACCCAGTACTTC. This gives the protein CASSLLQGGGETQYF.

This sequence joins TRBV7-9 and TRBJ1-3; possible D gene TRBD1, 5 bases. Per the germline V gene, CDR1 is SEHNR and CDR2 is FQNEAQ (reference sequence). This CDR3 contains 15 residues. V was shortened by 5 bases and J by 8 bases, with 19 bases between the two germline ends. The CDR3 nucleotides are TGTGCCAGCAGCCCTAGACAGAGTCCCCCTTACACCATATATTTT. Translation gives CASSPRQSPPYTIYF.

The chain couples TRBV18 to TRBJ2-3, with D uncertain. Trimming removed 3 bases from V and 0 bases from J, with 13 bases in between. Germline V gives CDR1 KGHSH, CDR2 LQKENI. This CDR3 is built from 16 residues. The CDR3 region is CASSPLQAGSTDTQYF. As DNA, the CDR3 is TGTGCCAGCTCACCCCTCCAGGCCGGTAGCACAGATACGCAGTATTTT.

The rearrangement uses TRBV6-5 and TRBJ1-2; a possible D gene is TRBD1 (5 bases). This CDR3 has 14 amino acids. Trimming pared 0 bases from V and 2 bases from J, leaving 7 bases between. In germline, CDR1 is MNHEY, CDR2 SVGAGI. CDR3: CASSYSKGNYGYTF. In DNA form, the CDR3 reads TGTGCCAGCAGTTACTCTAAGGGGAACTATGGCTACACCTTC.

The CDR3 DNA reads TGTGCCAGCAGCTGGGGGGGCGATACGCAGTATTTT. It is translated as CASSWGGDTQYF. The rearrangement uses TRBV7-9 and TRBJ2-3, with D perhaps matching TRBD2 (7 bases). V was trimmed by 4 bases and J by 6 bases, leaving 8 bases between them. Germline CDR1 SEHNR, CDR2 FQNEAQ (reference sequence). This CDR3 is 12 amino acids long.

In this sample, this clone turned up once. The V call is TRBV5-4, the J call TRBJ2-1, with 9 bases aligning to TRBD2. V gave up 5 bases and J gave up 7 bases; unmatched junction bases: 10. CDR3 length equals 15 residues. Germline-derived CDR1 and CDR2 are SGHNT and YYREEE (reference sequence). The CDR3 region has the DNA TGTGCCAGCAGTCGGGCGCCTAGCGGGATGAATGAGCAGTTCTTC. It codes for CASSRAPSGMNEQFF.

The V gene is TRBV28, the J gene TRBJ1-2, with D possibly being TRBD1 (5 bases). Trimming stripped 6 bases from V and 6 bases from J, with 11 bases between. The CDR3 totals 12 residues. Germline V gene sequence: CDR1 MDHEN, CDR2 SYDVKM. The CDR3 is CASSLWGDGYTF. The DNA for the CDR3 is TGTGCCAGCAGCCTTTGGGGGGATGGCTACACCTTC.

The rearrangement joins TRBV5-1 to TRBJ1-6; D is possibly TRBD1 (5 bases). Trimming removed 0 bases from V and 7 bases from J, with 5 bases in between. CDR1 and CDR2 (germline): SGHRS, YFSETQ. The CDR3 sequence is 13 residues long. The DNA for the CDR3 is TGCGCCAGCAGCTTGGGGGGCAATTCACCCCTCCACTTT. Its translation is CASSLGGNSPLHF.